These T cell receptor beta chains were read from a single sample in a study of Ad26.COV2.S vaccination and SARS-CoV-2 variants. Repertoires were generated with immunoSEQ multiplex PCR, while TCRdb's copy carries only in-frame clones and drops some. The table has more than 350,000 clones, over 75% seen once. The input for sequencing was peripheral blood, taken in a trial of Ad26.COV2.S vaccine versus placebo. The receptors derive from a person aged 18-60 years who received the Ad26.COV2.S COVID-19 vaccine or a placebo. Both conserved end residues are part of each CDR3. A D gene is named only where the DNA matches it firmly. Clone size appears in some rows only: once, few, many, or a class for an expanded clone.

clone_size	v_call	d_call	j_call	cdr3_aa	cdr3_nt
NA	TRBV7-9	NA	TRBJ1-2	CASSLEGYDYGYTF	TGTGCCAGCAGCTTAGAAGGGTATGACTATGGCTACACCTTC
NA	TRBV27	NA	TRBJ1-2	CASSTPGYYGYTF	TGTGCCAGCAGTACCCCCGGGTACTATGGCTACACCTTC
few	TRBV9	TRBD1	TRBJ1-1	CASSVETGFTEAFF	TGTGCCAGCAGCGTAGAGACAGGGTTCACTGAAGCTTTCTTT
NA	TRBV7-8	NA	TRBJ2-5	CASSSPTTGGETQYF	TGTGCCAGCAGCTCCCCAACCACTGGAGGGGAGACCCAGTACTTC
NA	TRBV12-5	TRBD2	TRBJ2-3	CASGFSGRPTDTQYF	TGTGCTAGTGGTTTTAGCGGGAGACCGACAGATACGCAGTATTTT
NA	TRBV7-9	NA	TRBJ1-5	CASSNSGNNQPQHF	TGTGCCAGCAGCAACTCAGGGAACAATCAGCCCCAGCATTTT
NA	TRBV5-4	TRBD2	TRBJ2-2	CASTRLAGNTGELFF	TGTGCCAGTACCCGACTAGCGGGGAACACCGGGGAGCTGTTTTTT
NA	TRBV6-2/TRBV6-3	NA	TRBJ2-3	CASSLLGSSTDTQYF	TGTGCCAGCAGCTTACTAGGATCTAGCACAGATACGCAGTATTTT
NA	TRBV12-3/TRBV12-4	TRBD2	TRBJ2-3	CASSWEGTDTQYF	TGTGCCAGCAGTTGGGAGGGAACAGATACGCAGTATTTT
NA	TRBV19	NA	TRBJ1-4	CASSIFATNEKLFF	TGTGCCAGTAGTATTTTTGCAACTAATGAAAAACTGTTTTTT
NA	TRBV10-3	NA	TRBJ1-1	CAISGGQLNTEAFF	TGTGCCATCAGTGGCGGACAACTGAACACTGAAGCTTTCTTT
few	TRBV27	TRBD1	TRBJ1-5	CASRGTGDYQPQHF	TGTGCCAGCAGAGGGACAGGTGATTATCAGCCCCAGCATTTT
NA	TRBV4-3	TRBD2	TRBJ2-1	CASSQDVSSGAYNEQFF	TGCGCCAGCAGCCAAGATGTTTCTAGCGGGGCCTACAATGAGCAGTTCTTC
NA	TRBV7-2	NA	TRBJ2-3	CASSSPSTDTQYF	TGTGCCAGCAGCTCCCCTAGCACAGATACGCAGTATTTT
few	TRBV27	NA	TRBJ1-5	CASRFSGDQPQHF	TGTGCCAGCAGATTTTCGGGGGATCAGCCCCAGCATTTT
once	TRBV6-5	NA	TRBJ1-2	CASRGTLGGNGYTF	TGTGCCAGCAGGGGGACATTGGGCGGTAATGGCTACACCTTC
NA	TRBV6-1	NA	TRBJ2-1	CASSALGSLSSYNEQFF	TGTGCCAGCAGTGCACTGGGATCCCTCAGCTCCTACAATGAGCAGTTCTTC
NA	TRBV6-2/TRBV6-3	NA	TRBJ2-7	CASSYEEGAIYEQYF	TGTGCCAGCAGTTACGAGGAGGGGGCGATCTACGAGCAGTACTTC
NA	TRBV2	NA	TRBJ2-7	CASSEGTERPYEQYF	TGTGCCAGCAGTGAAGGTACAGAGCGCCCCTACGAGCAGTACTTC
NA	TRBV7-2	NA	TRBJ1-3	CASSLNSRAQSGNTIYF	TGTGCCAGCAGCTTGAATTCAAGGGCCCAATCTGGAAACACCATATATTTT
NA	TRBV15	NA	TRBJ1-2	CATSRDRVHWNPADYGYTF	TGTGCCACCAGCAGAGATCGCGTTCATTGGAACCCGGCGGACTATGGCTACACCTTC
NA	TRBV14	NA	TRBJ1-2	CASSQGDLQVF	TGTGCCAGCAGCCAAGGCGACCTACAGGTCTTC
NA	TRBV29-1	TRBD1	TRBJ2-3	CSASGQGTDTQYF	TGCAGCGCTTCGGGACAGGGGACAGATACGCAGTATTTT
NA	TRBV5-5	NA	TRBJ2-5	CASSFGSQETQYF	TGTGCCAGCAGCTTCGGTAGTCAAGAGACCCAGTACTTC
NA	TRBV28	TRBD1	TRBJ2-7	CASSLYRGRTSYEQYF	TGTGCCAGCAGTTTATACAGGGGGCGTACATCCTACGAGCAGTACTTC
NA	TRBV12-3/TRBV12-4	TRBD2	TRBJ2-1	CASMLAGINEQFF	TGTGCCAGCATGCTAGCGGGAATTAATGAGCAGTTCTTC
few	TRBV4-3	TRBD1	TRBJ2-2	CASSQALTGGGGELFF	TGCGCCAGCAGCCAAGCCCTAACAGGGGGAGGCGGGGAGCTGTTTTTT
once	TRBV6-5	TRBD2	TRBJ2-3	CASSSGLAGLTNTQYF	TGTGCCAGCAGTTCCGGGCTAGCGGGTTTAACGAATACGCAGTATTTT
NA	TRBV18	NA	TRBJ1-1	CASSRSANTEAFF	TGTGCCAGCTCACGCTCAGCGAACACTGAAGCTTTCTTT
NA	TRBV11-2	NA	TRBJ2-1	CASSLDRREQFF	TGTGCCAGCAGCTTAGATCGCCGTGAGCAGTTCTTC
NA	TRBV5-1	TRBD1	TRBJ2-2	CASSLEPAGQGDTGELFF	TGCGCCAGCAGCTTGGAACCCGCCGGGCAGGGGGACACCGGGGAGCTGTTTTTT
NA	TRBV27	NA	TRBJ2-5	CASSLRGHETQYF	TGTGCCAGCAGTTTACGGGGGCACGAGACCCAGTACTTC
NA	TRBV7-9	NA	TRBJ1-2	CASSWGSVGTYGYTF	TGTGCCAGCAGCTGGGGGTCGGTGGGGACCTATGGCTACACCTTC
NA	TRBV3-1/TRBV3-2	NA	TRBJ1-1	CASSHVFPDTEAFF	TGTGCCAGCAGCCATGTTTTTCCGGACACTGAAGCTTTCTTT
NA	TRBV20-1	TRBD2	TRBJ2-7	CSASRLAGEYEQYF	TGCAGTGCTAGTAGGCTAGCGGGAGAGTACGAGCAGTACTTC
NA	TRBV7-8	NA	TRBJ2-5	CASSLELGLQETQYF	TGTGCCAGCAGCTTAGAGCTAGGTTTACAAGAGACCCAGTACTTC
NA	TRBV4-1	TRBD1	TRBJ2-7	CASSQTNRGNYEQYF	TGCGCCAGCAGCCAGACTAACAGGGGTAACTACGAGCAGTACTTC
NA	TRBV6-5	NA	TRBJ2-7	CASSPTGDSYEQYF	TGTGCCAGCAGTCCCACGGGGGACTCCTACGAGCAGTACTTC
NA	TRBV11-3	TRBD2	TRBJ2-3	CASSPRTGGGDTQYF	TGTGCCAGCAGCCCGCGTACGGGAGGGGGGGATACGCAGTATTTT
NA	TRBV18	NA	TRBJ1-1	CASSPLWENTEAFF	TGTGCCAGCTCACCACTGTGGGAGAACACTGAAGCTTTCTTT
NA	TRBV9	TRBD1	TRBJ1-4	CASSPGRGQAPATNEKLFF	TGTGCCAGCAGCCCCGGGAGGGGGCAAGCCCCCGCAACTAATGAAAAACTGTTTTTT
once	TRBV28	TRBD2	TRBJ2-1	CASSTPSGKNEQFF	TGTGCCAGCAGTACCCCTAGCGGGAAAAATGAGCAGTTCTTC
NA	TRBV7-8	TRBD1	TRBJ2-5	CASSLGTVQETQYF	TGTGCCAGCAGCTTGGGGACAGTCCAAGAGACCCAGTACTTC
NA	TRBV29-1	NA	TRBJ2-4	CSVVRATQNIQYF	TGCAGCGTTGTTAGGGCTACTCAAAACATTCAGTACTTC
NA	TRBV18	TRBD2	TRBJ2-2	CASSPQAGDTGELFF	TGTGCCAGCTCACCACAGGCGGGAGATACCGGGGAGCTGTTTTTT
NA	TRBV7-6	NA	TRBJ1-3	CASSLIGSGNTIYF	TGTGCCAGCAGCTTAATAGGTTCTGGAAACACCATATATTTT
NA	TRBV9	TRBD1	TRBJ2-7	CASSGSAGTGLYVHF	TGTGCCAGCAGCGGGAGCGCCGGGACAGGGTTATACGTCCACTTC
NA	TRBV5-4	TRBD2	TRBJ2-5	CASSLVAGGSETQYF	TGTGCCAGCAGCTTGGTAGCGGGAGGGTCGGAGACCCAGTACTTC